A single sample is the source of the 8 T cell receptor beta chains below, sequenced in a study of response to subunit inactivated influenza vaccine. A single record per CDR3 protein comes from TCRdb applying MiXCR to the RT-PCR reads. The sample lists 700,000 to 900,000 distinct CDR3 sequences; over 20% were seen once. Sample: PBMCs from blood, taken more than 4 days after vaccination. These TCRs come from a man aged 50 or older who received an inactivated influenza vaccine.

This chain links TRBV6-2 or TRBV6-3 with TRBJ1-4; D gene uncertain. Germline CDR1 reads MNHEY; CDR2 reads SVGEGT. This CDR3 spans 12 amino acids. V was trimmed by 2 bases and J by 8 bases, leaving 6 bases between them. The CDR3 DNA follows: TGTGCCAGCAGTTACGTTTTGGAAAAACTGTTTTTT. Encoded protein: CASSYVLEKLFF.

The rearrangement joins TRBV11-2 to TRBJ2-7; D may be TRBD1 or TRBD2 (5 bases each). The V gene lost 5 bases and the J gene lost 5 bases, with 16 bases spanning the gap. The CDR3 is 14 residues long. Germline V gene lookup returns CDR1 SGHAT and CDR2 FQNNGV. DNA for the CDR3: TGTGCCAGCAGCCTCCGGGACGCGAGGGACGAGCAGTACTTC. It yields the protein CASSLRDARDEQYF.

The chain couples TRBV6-1 to TRBJ2-5; 12 bases are a match to TRBD2. The CDR3 runs to 16 residues. J lost 5 bases, V lost 5 bases, and 9 bases had no gene match. Germline CDR1 MNHNS, CDR2 SASEGT. DNA for the CDR3: TGTGCCAGCAGTCCCTGTCTAGCGGGGGGGCCCGAGACCCAGTACTTC. Translating gives CASSPCLAGGPETQYF.

This clonotype was found a few times. The V call is TRBV4-3, the J call TRBJ2-1; tentative D call: TRBD2 (6 bases). The CDR3 covers 17 residues. Trimming removed 0 bases from V and 3 bases from J, with 15 bases in between. From germline, CDR1 is LGHNA and CDR2 YSLEER. CDR3 loop: CASSQDPGAHLYNEQFF. In nucleotides, the CDR3 is TGCGCCAGCAGCCAAGATCCGGGAGCACACCTCTACAATGAGCAGTTCTTC.

This clonotype occurred a few times. This chain uses TRBV4-3 with TRBJ1-1; perhaps TRBD1 as D (5 bases). The CDR3 contains 15 residues. Trimming cost V 4 bases and J 0 bases, with 12 bases left between them. Germline CDR1 LGHNA, CDR2 YSLEER. The CDR3 region has the DNA TGCGCCAGCAGCCCTGAACCCAGGGTGAACACTGAAGCTTTCTTT. Protein: CASSPEPRVNTEAFF.

The chain uses TRBV4-2 and TRBJ2-1; TRBD2 matches 12 bases. This CDR3 comprises 14 residues. Germline loops: CDR1 LGHNA, CDR2 YNFKEQ. With 1 base clipped from V and 9 bases from J, the junction kept 1 base outside the gene matches. This CDR3 is CASSQATSGSEQFF. The CDR3 DNA reads as TGTGCCAGCAGCCAAGCGACTAGCGGGAGTGAGCAGTTCTTC.

J is TRBJ2-2 and V is TRBV24-1; D call uncertain. V was shortened by 9 bases and J by 5 bases, with 15 bases between the two germline ends. In germline, CDR1 is KGHDR, CDR2 SFDVKD. The CDR3 totals 14 residues. The CDR3 spells CATAPLIRTGELFF. CDR3 in DNA: TGTGCCACCGCTCCGTTGATCAGAACCGGGGAGCTGTTTTTT.

With respect to this clonotype: An end of the junction does not agree with germline; a read error may underlie this. The rearrangement links TRBV15 to TRBJ2-5; D unresolved. The length of the CDR3 is 15 residues. Germline V gene lookup returns CDR1 LNHNV and CDR2 YYDKDF (reference sequence). CDR3 in amino acids: CANSTGRSTPETQYF. CDR3 in DNA: TGTGCCAACAGCACCGGACGTAGCACCCCAGAGACCCAGTACTTC.